These 9 T cell receptor beta chains were all obtained from the same sample, sequenced in a study of cytomegalovirus exposure and HLA in healthy donors. With 60 Vbeta and 13 Jbeta primers, the PCR was carried out. Measured with immunoSEQ multiplex PCR; TCRdb has only the in-frame clones, and not every one. The table shows 110,000 to 150,000 clones, with around 72% occurring only once. Sequenced sample: PBMCs. The receptor set was obtained from a man aged 35 to 55 in good health and CMV-seronegative.

The chain combines TRBV30 with TRBJ2-1; D remains ambiguous. The CDR3 is 11 amino acids. CDR1 is GTSNPN and CDR2 is SVGIG in the germline V gene (reference sequence). V was pared by 0 bases and J by 6 bases, with 3 bases between. The CDR3 nucleotides are TGTGCCTGGAGTGTCGGCAATGAGCAGTTCTTC. Translated, it gives CAWSVGNEQFF. Together with reference TRBV30 and TRBJ2-1, the CDR3 gives the full variable domain: SQTIHQWPATLVQPVGSPLSLECTVEGTSNPNLYWYRQAAGRGLQLLFYSVGIGQISSEVPQNLSASRPQDRQFILSSKKLLLSDSGFYLCAWSVGNEQFFGPGTRLTVL.

This clone has a handful of counts. The chain is built from TRBV5-6 and TRBJ2-2; weak D call: TRBD2 (6 bases). Trimming removed 7 bases at V and 2 bases at J, with 15 bases between. The V gene's germline CDR1 is SGHDT and CDR2 YYEEEE. This CDR3 comprises 15 residues. The DNA for the CDR3 is TGTGCCAGCTCGGGGTGGGCGGGAAACACCGGGGAGCTGTTTTTT. Protein product: CASSGWAGNTGELFF. Supplemented by reference TRBV5-6 and TRBJ2-2, the full variable domain reads DAGVTQSPTHLIKTRGQQVTLRCSPKSGHDTVSWYQQALGQGPQFIFQYYEEEERQRGNFPDRFSGHQFPNYSSELNVNALLLGDSALYLCASSGWAGNTGELFFGEGSRLTVL.

Note on this clone: This CDR3 fails to terminate in the conserved phenylalanine or tryptophan, so it likely reflects a read error. The DNA is omitted, as the CDR3 cannot be located on it reliably, and the CDR3 follows TCRdb's listing. The chain is built from TRBV10-1 and TRBJ1-2; TRBD1 was called by the table and not checked on the DNA. Including both end residues, the CDR3 is 8 amino acids long. CDR1 is WNHNN, CDR2 SYGVQD, per germline (reference sequence). CDR3 protein: CASSESQN.

The chain carries TRBV6-5 and TRBJ1-2; 8 bases are a match to TRBD1. Germline CDR1 MNHEY, CDR2 SVGAGI. Losses at the gene ends were 5 bases for V and 1 base for J; bases not matched to a gene: 6. The CDR3 runs 15 residues. CDR3 bases: TGTGCCAGCAGTAGACAACAGGGGGTTAACTATGGCTACACCTTC. Translating gives CASSRQQGVNYGYTF.

The chain carries TRBV27 and TRBJ2-3; D possibly corresponds to TRBD2 (7 bases). Germline CDR1 reads MNHEY; CDR2 reads SMNVEV (reference sequence). This CDR3 is built from 13 residues. The V and J ends lost 6 bases and 6 bases respectively, with 13 bases between them. The CDR3 is CASRRGGGDTQYF. In nucleotides, the CDR3 is TGTGCCAGCAGGAGGGGGGGTGGGGATACGCAGTATTTT.

In its sample, this clone was seen a few times. This rearrangement joins TRBV10-3 to TRBJ2-5; 8 bases line up with TRBD2. Trimming removed 11 bases from V and 3 bases from J; junction bases left unmatched: 8. CDR3 length equals 13 residues. Germline CDR1 and CDR2: ENHRY and SYGVKD. In nucleotides, the CDR3 is TGTGCCGGACAGAACGGGAGGGAAGAGACCCAGTACTTC. Translating gives CAGQNGREETQYF.

The chain links TRBV7-9 to TRBJ2-3; D is ambiguous. From germline, CDR1 is SEHNR and CDR2 FQNEAQ (reference sequence). Trimming pared 1 base from V and 6 bases from J, leaving 8 bases between. The CDR3 covers 13 residues. The CDR3 nucleotides read TGTGCCAGCAGCTTAGGGAGCGCGGATACGCAGTATTTT. Translated: CASSLGSADTQYF.

The J gene is TRBJ2-7, the V gene TRBV2; D might be TRBD2 (6 bases). The V gene's germline CDR1 is SNHLY and CDR2 FYNNEI. Trimming removed 5 bases at V and 5 bases at J, with 19 bases between. The CDR3 is made up of 15 amino acids. DNA of the CDR3: TGTGCCAGCAGTACAATCCCCGGAGGGCTCCACGAGCAGTACTTC. Its protein product is CASSTIPGGLHEQYF.

This clone has only one observation. V usage is TRBV5-1 and J usage is TRBJ2-7; TRBD1 aligns across 10 bases. Germline V gives CDR1 SGHRS, CDR2 YFSETQ. The length of the CDR3 is 14 residues. V lost 4 bases, J lost 2 bases, and 3 bases stayed unmatched. This chain's CDR3 is CASSVGQGPYEQYF. Here the CDR3 DNA reads TGCGCCAGCAGCGTGGGACAGGGGCCCTACGAGCAGTACTTC.